This entry is about one T cell receptor (beta chain). This CDR3 spans 16 amino acids. Germline V gene data show CDR1 as LGHNT and CDR2 as FRNRAP. The V gene lost 0 bases and the J gene lost 1 base, with 13 bases spanning the gap. The record originates from a study of PD-1 blockade in classical Hodgkin lymphoma. Time point noted: cycle 4 day 1 (C4D1), after more than five weeks of nivolumab. All the patients suffered relapse after autologous stem cell transplantation, and brentuximab vedotin exposure differed. Assay used: immunoSEQ multiplex PCR; TCRdb lists only in-frame clones, some missing. This sample yields roughly 100,000 clones, of which 85% to 95% are seen a single time; 1.5% to 2.5% belongs to the top ten.

The sample in question was peripheral blood mononuclear cells (PBMCs), obtained before the fourth cycle of nivolumab. The TCR originated in a human donor with classical Hodgkin lymphoma. J is TRBJ2-7 and V is TRBV12-5; D is possibly TRBD1 (5 bases). The CDR3 protein is CASGLVLGRTSYEQYF. CDR3 bases: TGTGCTAGTGGTTTGGTTCTGGGGCGAACTTCCTACGAGCAGTACTTC.